This is a list of T cell receptor beta chains from one sample in a study of CD8 T cells in ankylosing spondylitis. A single record per CDR3 protein comes from TCRdb applying MiXCR to the 5' RACE reads. The table has hundreds of thousands of distinct CDR3 sequences, 12% seen once. Source material: blood, either unsorted or a sorted T cell fraction (not recorded which). The receptors originated from a male donor with ankylosing spondylitis. The CDR3 runs from the conserved cysteine through the conserved F or W. The D gene is left open where the match is weak. Only part of the rows carry a size: once, few, many, or a class if the clone is expanded.

V: TRBV15
J: TRBJ1-1
D: .
size: few
DNA: TGTGCCACCAGCAGAGATCCCCAAGTTACTGAAGCTTTCTTT
CDR3: CATSRDPQVTEAFF

V: TRBV12-3/TRBV12-4
J: TRBJ1-4
D: .
size: many
DNA: TGTGCCAGCAGTTTAGCGCATGGAGAAAAACTGTTTTTT
CDR3: CASSLAHGEKLFF

V: TRBV12-3/TRBV12-4
J: TRBJ2-6
D: .
size: few
DNA: TGTGCCAGCAGTTTCAGGAGCTCTGGGGCCAACGTCCTGACTTTC
CDR3: CASSFRSSGANVLTF

V: TRBV7-9
J: TRBJ2-5
D: .
size: few
DNA: TGTGCCAGCAGCAGCTCTTGGCTTCAAGAGACCCAGTACTTC
CDR3: CASSSSWLQETQYF

V: TRBV20-1
J: TRBJ2-1
D: .
size: few
DNA: TGCAGTGGCGGTGCCGCGGATCAGCAGTTCTTC
CDR3: CSGGAADQQFF

V: TRBV19
J: TRBJ2-1
D: .
size: .
DNA: TGTGCCAGTAGTAAGGTCTCCTACAATGAGCAGTTCTTC
CDR3: CASSKVSYNEQFF

V: TRBV27
J: TRBJ2-7
D: .
size: .
DNA: TGTGCCAGCAGTTTCCATCCCCCGGACCGGTTCGGGACCTACGAGCAGTACTTC
CDR3: CASSFHPPDRFGTYEQYF

V: TRBV7-2
J: TRBJ2-7
D: TRBD1
size: .
DNA: TGTGCCAGCAGCCCGACAGGGGGCGCCTACGAGCAGTACTTC
CDR3: CASSPTGGAYEQYF

V: TRBV12-3/TRBV12-4
J: TRBJ2-1
D: TRBD2
size: few
DNA: TGTGCCAGCAGTTTAGGGCTAGCGGGAGGGCACCGGCAGTTCTTC
CDR3: CASSLGLAGGHRQFF

V: TRBV6-5
J: TRBJ1-5
D: .
size: few
DNA: TGTGCCAGCAGTTACGACGTTCATCAGCCCCAGCATTTT
CDR3: CASSYDVHQPQHF

V: TRBV5-1
J: TRBJ1-4
D: .
size: .
DNA: TGCGCCAGCAGCTTAGGAGGGTATGCTAATGAAAAACTGTTTTTT
CDR3: CASSLGGYANEKLFF

V: TRBV9
J: TRBJ2-3
D: .
size: many
DNA: TGTGCCAGCAGCGTAGACGGTGCGGCAGATACGCAGTATTTT
CDR3: CASSVDGAADTQYF

V: TRBV27
J: TRBJ2-1
D: TRBD2
size: few
DNA: TGTGCCAGCAGTCAATATAGCGGGAGGGGCAATGAGCAGTTCTTC
CDR3: CASSQYSGRGNEQFF

V: TRBV18
J: TRBJ2-7
D: .
size: few
DNA: TGTGCCAGCTCACCATTTTTCGACAGCTACGAGCAGTACTTC
CDR3: CASSPFFDSYEQYF